The 4 T cell receptor beta chains given below trace back to one sample, sequenced in a study of blood T cells in healthy people across ages. Together with a sample-barcoded 5' primer, a J-beta primer mix was included in a second PCR lasting roughly 7 to 11 cycles. MiXCR, run by TCRdb on the 5' RACE reads, gives a single entry per CDR3 protein. Of approximately 800,000 distinct CDR3 sequences in the sample, roughly 64% were seen once. The sequenced sample was blood. These receptors originate from a man aged 25 to 40 in good health.

This clonotype was observed a few times. V is TRBV15 and J is TRBJ1-2, with D perhaps TRBD1 (5 bases). V lost 0 bases and J 8 bases, leaving 16 bases between the germline ends. CDR1 and CDR2 (germline): LNHNV, YYDKDF (reference sequence). CDR3 size: 15 residues. Written as DNA, the CDR3 is TGTGCCACCAGCAGAGACCTAACAGGAGTTTCAGGCTACACCTTC. It specifies CATSRDLTGVSGYTF.

At least ten counts were recorded for this clonotype. The chain employs TRBV5-6 and TRBJ1-5; D gene uncertain. Trimming cost V 3 bases and J 0 bases, with 7 bases left between them. The length of the CDR3 is 14 residues. Looked up from germline, CDR1 is SGHDT and CDR2 is YYEEEE. This CDR3 is CASSSTSSNQPQHF. The CDR3 nucleotides are TGTGCCAGCAGCTCTACATCTAGCAATCAGCCCCAGCATTTT.

Concerning this clonotype: One junction end does not reproduce the germline sequence, and a read error may be involved. The chain combines TRBV28 with TRBJ1-5; D is ambiguous. This CDR3 is built from 14 residues. Looked up from germline, CDR1 is MDHEN and CDR2 is SYDVKM. The CDR3 sequence: CASSFRGSDQPQHF. Written as DNA, the CDR3 is TGTGCCAGCAGTTTTCGGGGTAGCGATCAGCCCCAGCATTTT.

The rearrangement joins TRBV7-9 to TRBJ1-1; the D gene is possibly TRBD1 (5 bases). CDR1 is SEHNR, CDR2 FQNEAQ, per germline (reference sequence). V lost 5 bases to trimming and J lost 11 bases, with 18 bases between them. This CDR3 spans 13 amino acids. The CDR3 protein is CASSEPGGSEAFF. DNA of the CDR3: TGTGCCAGCAGCGAACCCGGGGGGAGTGAGGCTTTCTTT. Filled out from reference TRBV7-9 and TRBJ1-1, the complete variable domain reads DTGVSQNPRHKITKRGQNVTFRCDPISEHNRLYWYRQTLGQGPEFLTYFQNEAQLEKSRLLSDRFSAERPKGSFSTLEIQRTEQGDSAMYLCASSEPGGSEAFFGQGTRLTVV.